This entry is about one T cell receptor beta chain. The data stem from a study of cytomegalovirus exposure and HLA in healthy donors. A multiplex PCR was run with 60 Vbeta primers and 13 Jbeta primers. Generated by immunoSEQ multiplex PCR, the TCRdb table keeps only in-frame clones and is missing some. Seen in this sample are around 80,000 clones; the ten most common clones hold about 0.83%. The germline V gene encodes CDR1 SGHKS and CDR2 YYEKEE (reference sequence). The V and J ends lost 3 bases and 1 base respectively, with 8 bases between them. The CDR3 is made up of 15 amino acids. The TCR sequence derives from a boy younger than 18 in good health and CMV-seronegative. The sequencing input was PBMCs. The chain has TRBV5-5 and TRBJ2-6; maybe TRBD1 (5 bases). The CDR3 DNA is TGTGCCAGCAGCTCCCAGGGTTCTGGGGCCAACGTCCTGACTTTC. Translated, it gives CASSSQGSGANVLTF.